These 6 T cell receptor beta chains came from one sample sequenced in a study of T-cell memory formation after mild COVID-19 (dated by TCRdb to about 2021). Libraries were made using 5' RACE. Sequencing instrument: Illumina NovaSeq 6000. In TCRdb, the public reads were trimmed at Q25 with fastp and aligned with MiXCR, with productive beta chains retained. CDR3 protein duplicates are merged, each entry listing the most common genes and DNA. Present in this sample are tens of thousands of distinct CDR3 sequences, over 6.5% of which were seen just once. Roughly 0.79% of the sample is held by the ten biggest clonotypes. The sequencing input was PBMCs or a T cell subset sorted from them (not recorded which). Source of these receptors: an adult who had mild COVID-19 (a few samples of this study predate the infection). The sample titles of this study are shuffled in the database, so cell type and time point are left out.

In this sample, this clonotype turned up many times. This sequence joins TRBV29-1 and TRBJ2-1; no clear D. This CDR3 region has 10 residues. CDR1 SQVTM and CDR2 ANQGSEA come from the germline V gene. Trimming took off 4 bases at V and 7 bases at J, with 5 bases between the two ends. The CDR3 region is CSVVGNEQFF. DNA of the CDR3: TGCAGCGTTGTTGGGAATGAGCAGTTCTTC.

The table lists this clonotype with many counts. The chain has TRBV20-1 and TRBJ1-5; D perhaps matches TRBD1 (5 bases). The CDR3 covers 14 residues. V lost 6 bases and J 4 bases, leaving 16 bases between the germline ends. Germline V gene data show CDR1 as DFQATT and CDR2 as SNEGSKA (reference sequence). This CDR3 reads CSASVGWGNQPQHF. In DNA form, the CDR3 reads TGCAGTGCGTCGGTCGGTTGGGGGAATCAGCCCCAGCATTTT.

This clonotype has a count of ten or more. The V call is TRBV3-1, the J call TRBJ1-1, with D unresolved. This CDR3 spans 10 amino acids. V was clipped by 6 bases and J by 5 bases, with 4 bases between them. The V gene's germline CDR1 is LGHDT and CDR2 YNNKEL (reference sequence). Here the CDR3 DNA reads TGTGCCAGCAGTGGAACTGAAGCTTTCTTT. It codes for CASSGTEAFF. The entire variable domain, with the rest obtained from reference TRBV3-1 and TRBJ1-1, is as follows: DTAVSQTPKYLVTQMGNDKSIKCEQNLGHDTMYWYKQDSKKFLKIMFSYNNKELIINETVPNRFSPKSPDKAHLNLHINSLELGDSAVYFCASSGTEAFFGQGTRLTVV.

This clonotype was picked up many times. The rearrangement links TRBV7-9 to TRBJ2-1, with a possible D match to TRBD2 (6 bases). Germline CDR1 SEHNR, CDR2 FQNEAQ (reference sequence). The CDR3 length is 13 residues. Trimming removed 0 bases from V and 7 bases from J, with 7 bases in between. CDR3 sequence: CASSLAGGNEQFF. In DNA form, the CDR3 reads TGTGCCAGCAGCTTAGCTGGGGGGAATGAGCAGTTCTTC.

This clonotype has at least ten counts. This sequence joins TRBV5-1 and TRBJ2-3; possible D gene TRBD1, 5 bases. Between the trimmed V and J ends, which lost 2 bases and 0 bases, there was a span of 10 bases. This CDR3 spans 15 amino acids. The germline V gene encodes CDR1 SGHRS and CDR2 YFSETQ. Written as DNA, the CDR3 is TGCGCCAGCAGCTTTAAGGGGTCTAGCACAGATACGCAGTATTTT. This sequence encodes CASSFKGSSTDTQYF.

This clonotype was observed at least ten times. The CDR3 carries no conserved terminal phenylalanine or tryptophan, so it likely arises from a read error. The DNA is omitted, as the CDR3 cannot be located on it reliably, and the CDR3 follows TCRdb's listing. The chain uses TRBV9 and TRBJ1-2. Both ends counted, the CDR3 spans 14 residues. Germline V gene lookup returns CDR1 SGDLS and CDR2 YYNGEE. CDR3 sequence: CASSKRQLTMATSS.